A selection of T cell receptor beta chains follows, all from one sample in a study of blood T cell repertoires in COVID-19. Sequencing used immunoSEQ multiplex PCR; TCRdb keeps in-frame clones, though not all of them. The data hold 140,000 or so clones, with 85% to 90% observed a single time. The sequenced sample consisted of peripheral blood. These receptor sequences come from a woman aged 45-60 years with active or convalescent COVID-19. Each CDR3 is given with its conserved first and last residue. D genes are given only for firm matches. For some rows the clone size is stated as once, few or many, or as a class when expanded; others skip it.

TRBJ2-7	-	TRBV5-8	TRBD1	CASRGTESTYEQYF	TGTGCCAGCAGGGGGACAGAAAGCACCTACGAGCAGTACTTC
TRBJ1-2	-	TRBV6-5	-	CASSRVRGNGYTF	TGTGCCAGCAGTCGAGTACGGGGGAATGGCTACACCTTC
TRBJ1-6	-	TRBV5-1	-	CASSPDTDTLLVHF	TGCGCCAGCAGCCCGGACACGGATACCCTCCTTGTCCACTTT
TRBJ2-1	-	TRBV5-4	TRBD2	CASSGGLAGRASYNEQFF	TGTGCCAGCAGCGGGGGACTAGCGGGGAGGGCTTCCTACAATGAGCAGTTCTTC
TRBJ2-2	few	TRBV4-1	-	CASSTGMLAGELFF	TGCGCCAGCAGCACGGGAATGCTAGCCGGGGAGCTGTTTTTT
TRBJ1-2	-	TRBV11-2	TRBD1	CASSPTGGSNYGYTF	TGTGCCAGCAGCCCCACAGGGGGCTCTAACTATGGCTACACCTTC
TRBJ2-5	once	TRBV7-9	-	CASSLVRLKETQYF	TGTGCCAGCAGCTTAGTGCGTCTGAAAGAGACCCAGTACTTC
TRBJ1-5	-	TRBV30	-	CAWSVTTGRQPQHF	TGTGCCTGGAGTGTCACGACAGGCCGCCAGCCCCAGCATTTT
TRBJ1-1	once	TRBV28	TRBD1	CASSWTGLAEAFF	TGTGCCAGCAGTTGGACAGGCTTAGCTGAAGCTTTCTTT
TRBJ2-7	once	TRBV27	-	CASRSGLNYEQYF	TGTGCCAGCAGATCAGGACTTAACTACGAGCAGTACTTC
TRBJ2-5	-	TRBV4-1	-	CASSQAVQETQYF	TGCGCCAGCAGCCAGGCAGTACAAGAGACCCAGTACTTC
TRBJ2-1	-	TRBV18	TRBD2	CASSPLGLAVYNEQFF	TGTGCCAGCTCACCACTGGGACTAGCGGTCTACAATGAGCAGTTCTTC
TRBJ1-3	-	TRBV9	TRBD1	CASSGVTGPAGNTIYF	TGTGCCAGCAGCGGGGTGACAGGGCCGGCTGGAAACACCATATATTTT
TRBJ2-1	-	TRBV18	-	CASSPYGESNEQFF	TGTGCCAGCTCACCTTACGGGGAGTCAAATGAGCAGTTCTTC
TRBJ1-3	-	TRBV6-2/TRBV6-3	TRBD1	CASSRTGTGNTIYF	TGTGCCAGCAGCCGGACAGGGACTGGAAACACCATATATTTT
TRBJ1-6	-	TRBV6-8	-	CASSTPGMWTYNSPLHF	TGTGCCAGCAGTACTCCCGGGATGTGGACGTATAATTCACCCCTCCACTTT
TRBJ2-7	-	TRBV5-1	-	CASSLERGSYEQYF	TGCGCCAGCAGCCTGGAGAGGGGGTCCTACGAGCAGTACTTC
TRBJ2-1	-	TRBV7-3	TRBD2	CASSLGSGSNNEQFF	TGTGCCAGCAGCTTAGGTAGCGGGAGTAATAATGAGCAGTTCTTC